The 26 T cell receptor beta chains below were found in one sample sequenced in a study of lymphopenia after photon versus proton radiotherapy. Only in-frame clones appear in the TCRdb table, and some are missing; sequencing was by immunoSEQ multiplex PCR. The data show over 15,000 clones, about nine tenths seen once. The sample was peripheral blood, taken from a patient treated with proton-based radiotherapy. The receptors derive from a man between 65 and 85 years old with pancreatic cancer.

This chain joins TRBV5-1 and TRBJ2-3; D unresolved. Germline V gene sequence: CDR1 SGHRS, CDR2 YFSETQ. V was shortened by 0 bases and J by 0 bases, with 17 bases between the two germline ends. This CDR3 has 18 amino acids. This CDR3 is CASSLVRLSATSTDTQYF. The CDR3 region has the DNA TGCGCCAGCAGCTTGGTTCGGTTATCCGCAACCAGCACAGATACGCAGTATTTT.

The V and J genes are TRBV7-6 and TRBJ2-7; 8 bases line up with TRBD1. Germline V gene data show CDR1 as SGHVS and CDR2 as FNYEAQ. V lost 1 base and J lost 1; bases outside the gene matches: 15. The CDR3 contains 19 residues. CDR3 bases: TGTGCCAGCAGCTTAGTGGCCCTCGGTCCGGGACAGGAGTCCTACGAGCAGTACTTC. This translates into CASSLVALGPGQESYEQYF. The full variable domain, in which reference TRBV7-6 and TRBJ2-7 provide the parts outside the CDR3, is GAGVSQSPRYKVTKRGQDVALRCDPISGHVSLYWYRQALGQGPEFLTYFNYEAQQDKSGLPNDRFSAERPEGSISTLTIQRTEQRDSAMYRCASSLVALGPGQESYEQYFGPGTRLTVT.

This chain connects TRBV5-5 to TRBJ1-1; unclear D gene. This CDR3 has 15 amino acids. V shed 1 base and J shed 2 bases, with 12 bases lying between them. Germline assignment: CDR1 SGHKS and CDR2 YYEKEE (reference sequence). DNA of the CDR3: TGTGCCAGCAGCTTGATCGGCCAAAAAAACACTGAAGCTTTCTTT. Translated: CASSLIGQKNTEAFF.

The CDR3 DNA sequence: TGTGCCACCAGCAGAGATAAGGGACAGGGTCGCGGCTACACCTTC. Translated: CATSRDKGQGRGYTF. The chain couples TRBV15 to TRBJ1-2; 9 bases align to TRBD1. CDR1 is LNHNV and CDR2 is YYDKDF in the germline V gene (reference sequence). The CDR3 extends over 15 amino acids. The trim removed 0 bases at V and 8 bases at J, leaving 7 bases unmatched. Based on the CDR3 plus reference TRBV15 and TRBJ1-2, the full variable domain is DAMVIQNPRYQVTQFGKPVTLSCSQTLNHNVMYWYQQKSSQAPKLLFHYYDKDFNNEADTPDNFQSRRPNTSFCFLDIRSPGLGDTAMYLCATSRDKGQGRGYTFGSGTRLTVV.

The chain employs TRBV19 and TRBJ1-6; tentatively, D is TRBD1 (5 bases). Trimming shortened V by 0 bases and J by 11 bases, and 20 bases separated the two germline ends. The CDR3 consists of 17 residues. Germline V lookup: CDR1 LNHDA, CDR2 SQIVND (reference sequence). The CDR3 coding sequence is TGTGCCAGTAGTATAGACGGCGGCAGGGTGATACCTACACCCCTCCACTTT. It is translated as CASSIDGGRVIPTPLHF.

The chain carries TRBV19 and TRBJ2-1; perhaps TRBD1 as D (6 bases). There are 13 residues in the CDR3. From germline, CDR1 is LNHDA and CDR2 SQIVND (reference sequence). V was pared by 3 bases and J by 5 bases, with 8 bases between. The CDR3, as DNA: TGTGCCAGTAGTATGGGACAAAACAATGAGCAGTTCTTC. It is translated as CASSMGQNNEQFF.

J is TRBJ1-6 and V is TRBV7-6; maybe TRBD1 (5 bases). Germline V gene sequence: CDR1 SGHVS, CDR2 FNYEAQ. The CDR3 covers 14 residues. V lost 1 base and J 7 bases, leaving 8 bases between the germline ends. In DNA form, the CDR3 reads TGTGCCAGCAGCTTAGACAGGATCAATTCACCCCTCCACTTT. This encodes CASSLDRINSPLHF.

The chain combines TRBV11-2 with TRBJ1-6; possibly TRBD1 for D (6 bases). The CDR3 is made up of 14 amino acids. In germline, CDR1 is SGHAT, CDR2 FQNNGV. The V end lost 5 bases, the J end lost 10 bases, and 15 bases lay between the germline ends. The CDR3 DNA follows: TGTGCCAGCAGCCAGGGGAGGGACAACTCACCCCTCCACTTT. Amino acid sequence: CASSQGRDNSPLHF. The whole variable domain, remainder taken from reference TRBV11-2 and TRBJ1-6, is EAGVAQSPRYKIIEKRQSVAFWCNPISGHATLYWYQQILGQGPKLLIQFQNNGVVDDSQLPKDRFSAERLKGVDSTLKIQPAKLEDSAVYLCASSQGRDNSPLHFGNGTRLTVT.

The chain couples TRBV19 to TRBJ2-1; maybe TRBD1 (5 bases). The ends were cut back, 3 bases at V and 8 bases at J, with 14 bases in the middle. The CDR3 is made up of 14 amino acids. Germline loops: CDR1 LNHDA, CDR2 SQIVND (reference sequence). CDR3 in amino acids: CASSMRQPRDEQFF. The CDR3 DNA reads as TGTGCCAGTAGTATGCGACAGCCTAGGGATGAGCAGTTCTTC.

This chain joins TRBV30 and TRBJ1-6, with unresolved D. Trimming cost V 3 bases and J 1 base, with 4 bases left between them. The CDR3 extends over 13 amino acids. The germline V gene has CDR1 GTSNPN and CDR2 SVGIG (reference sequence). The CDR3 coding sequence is TGTGCCTGGAGGGGTTCCTATAATTCACCCCTCCACTTT. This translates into CAWRGSYNSPLHF.

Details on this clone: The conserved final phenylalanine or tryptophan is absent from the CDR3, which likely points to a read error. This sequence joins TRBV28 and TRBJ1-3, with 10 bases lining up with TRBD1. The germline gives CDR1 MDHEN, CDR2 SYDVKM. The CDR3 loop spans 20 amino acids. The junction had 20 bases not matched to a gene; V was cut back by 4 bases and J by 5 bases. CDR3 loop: CASSSLRGYGTGDERNTIYL. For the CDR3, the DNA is TGTGCCAGCAGTTCCTTAAGGGGGTACGGGACAGGGGACGAGAGAAACACCATATATCTT.

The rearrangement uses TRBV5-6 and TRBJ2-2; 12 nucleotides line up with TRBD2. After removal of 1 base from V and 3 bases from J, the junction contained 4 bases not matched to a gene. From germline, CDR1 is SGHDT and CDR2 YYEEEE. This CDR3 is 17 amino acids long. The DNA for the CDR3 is TGTGCCAGCAGCTTGAAGCTAGCGGGAGGGGACACCGGGGAGCTGTTTTTT. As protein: CASSLKLAGGDTGELFF.

This chain's CDR3 is CASSGQQGVEAFF. Here the CDR3 DNA reads TGTGCCAGCAGCGGCCAGCAGGGGGTTGAAGCTTTCTTT. J is TRBJ1-1 and V is TRBV6-1; 7 positions match TRBD1. After removal of 6 bases from V and 7 bases from J, the junction contained 8 bases not matched to a gene. Germline V gene sequence: CDR1 MNHNS, CDR2 SASEGT. CDR3 length: 13 residues.

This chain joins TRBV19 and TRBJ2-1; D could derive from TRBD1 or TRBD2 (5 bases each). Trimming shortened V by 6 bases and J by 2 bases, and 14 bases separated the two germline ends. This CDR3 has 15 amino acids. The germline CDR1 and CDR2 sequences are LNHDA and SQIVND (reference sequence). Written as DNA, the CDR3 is TGTGCCAGTAGCGTCGGGGCTGGCGCCTACAATGAGCAGTTCTTC. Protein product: CASSVGAGAYNEQFF.

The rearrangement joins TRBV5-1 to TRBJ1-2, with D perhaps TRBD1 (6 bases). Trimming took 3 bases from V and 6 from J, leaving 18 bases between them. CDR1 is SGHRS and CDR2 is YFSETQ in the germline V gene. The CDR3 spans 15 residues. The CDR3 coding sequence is TGCGCCAGCAGCTCCTCACCGCAGGGGCTGGATGGCTACACCTTC. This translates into CASSSSPQGLDGYTF.

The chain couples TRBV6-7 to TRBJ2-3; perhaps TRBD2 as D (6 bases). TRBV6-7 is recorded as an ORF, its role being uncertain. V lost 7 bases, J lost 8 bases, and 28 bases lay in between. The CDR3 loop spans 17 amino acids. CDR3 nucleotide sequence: TGTGCCAGCAAAGTTCTCCGGGACTCCGGGCTCCAGGGTACGCAGTATTTT. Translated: CASKVLRDSGLQGTQYF.

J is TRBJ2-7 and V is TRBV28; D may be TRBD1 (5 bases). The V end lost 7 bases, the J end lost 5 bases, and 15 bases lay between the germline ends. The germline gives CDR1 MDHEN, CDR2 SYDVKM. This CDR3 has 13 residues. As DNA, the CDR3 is TGTGCCAGCAATGGCAGGGTGCCCCACGAGCAGTACTTC. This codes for CASNGRVPHEQYF.

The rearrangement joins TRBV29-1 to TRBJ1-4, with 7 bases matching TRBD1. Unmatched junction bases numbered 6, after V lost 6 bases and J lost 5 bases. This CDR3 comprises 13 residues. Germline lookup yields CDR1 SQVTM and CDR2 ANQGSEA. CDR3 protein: CSVLGQLNEKLFF. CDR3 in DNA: TGCAGCGTATTGGGACAGTTGAATGAAAAACTGTTTTTT.

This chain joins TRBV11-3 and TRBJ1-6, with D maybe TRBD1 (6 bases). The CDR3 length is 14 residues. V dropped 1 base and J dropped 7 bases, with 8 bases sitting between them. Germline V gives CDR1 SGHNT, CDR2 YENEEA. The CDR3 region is CASSLGTVNSPLHF. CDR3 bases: TGTGCCAGCAGCTTAGGGACAGTAAATTCACCCCTCCACTTT.

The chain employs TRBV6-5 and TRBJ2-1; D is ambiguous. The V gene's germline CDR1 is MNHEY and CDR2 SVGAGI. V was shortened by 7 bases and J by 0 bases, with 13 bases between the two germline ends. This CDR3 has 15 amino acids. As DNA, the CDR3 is TGTGCCAGCAAGGTCCGCGCGTCCTCCTACAATGAGCAGTTCTTC. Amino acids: CASKVRASSYNEQFF.

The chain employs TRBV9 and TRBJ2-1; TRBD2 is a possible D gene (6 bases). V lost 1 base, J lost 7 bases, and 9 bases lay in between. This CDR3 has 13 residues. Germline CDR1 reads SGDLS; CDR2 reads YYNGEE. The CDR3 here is CASSVSAGNEQFF. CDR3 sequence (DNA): TGTGCCAGCAGCGTATCAGCGGGTAATGAGCAGTTCTTC.

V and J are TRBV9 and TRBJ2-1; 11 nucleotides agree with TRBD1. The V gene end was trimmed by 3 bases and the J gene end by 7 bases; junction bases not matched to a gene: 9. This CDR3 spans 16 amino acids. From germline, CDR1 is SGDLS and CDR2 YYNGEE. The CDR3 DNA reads TGTGCCAGCAGCGATCGGACAGGGGGCTTGGGTAATGAGCAGTTCTTC. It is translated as CASSDRTGGLGNEQFF.

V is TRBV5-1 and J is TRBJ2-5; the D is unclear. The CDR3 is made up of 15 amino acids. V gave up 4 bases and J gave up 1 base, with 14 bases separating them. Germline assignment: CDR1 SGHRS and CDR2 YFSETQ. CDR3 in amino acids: CASSPETNFQETQYF. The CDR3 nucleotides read TGCGCCAGCAGCCCCGAGACAAACTTCCAAGAGACCCAGTACTTC.

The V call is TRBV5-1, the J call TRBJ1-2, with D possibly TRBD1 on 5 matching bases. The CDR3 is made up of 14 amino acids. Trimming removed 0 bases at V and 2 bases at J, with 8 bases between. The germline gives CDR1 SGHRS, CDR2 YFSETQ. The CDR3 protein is CASSLEGANYGYTF. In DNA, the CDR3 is TGCGCCAGCAGCTTGGAAGGGGCGAACTATGGCTACACCTTC.

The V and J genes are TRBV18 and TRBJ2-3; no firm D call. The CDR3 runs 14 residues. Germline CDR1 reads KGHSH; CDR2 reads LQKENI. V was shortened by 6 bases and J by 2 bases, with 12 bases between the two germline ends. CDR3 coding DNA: TGTGCCAGCTCCGCTGGTGGGGTCACAGATACGCAGTATTTT. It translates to CASSAGGVTDTQYF.

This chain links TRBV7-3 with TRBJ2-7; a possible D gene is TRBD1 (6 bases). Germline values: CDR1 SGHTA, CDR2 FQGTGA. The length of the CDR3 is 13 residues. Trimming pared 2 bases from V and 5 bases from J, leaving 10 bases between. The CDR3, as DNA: TGTGCCAGCAGCTTATCAGGGGTTGACGAGCAGTACTTC. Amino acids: CASSLSGVDEQYF.